The rows below give T cell receptor beta chains drawn from one sample of a study of tumor and adjacent non-tumor tissue in lung cancer. TCRdb ran MiXCR on the multiplex PCR reads and lists one entry per CDR3 protein. Of about 85,000 distinct CDR3 sequences in the sample, around three fifths are singletons; the top ten hold around 16%. Sequencing was done on a sample of lung tumor tissue. The source of these receptors is a man in his sixties or seventies with non-small cell lung cancer. Both conserved end residues are part of each CDR3. The D gene is left open where the match is weak. Expanded clones are given a class, and other clones once, few, many or no size at all.

D gene,J gene,V gene,clone size,CDR3 DNA,CDR3 protein
.,TRBJ1-5,TRBV6-5,.,TGTGCCAGCAACGAAGGGCCTAACGATCGGCCCCAGCATTTT,CASNEGPNDRPQHF
.,TRBJ1-1,TRBV6-2/TRBV6-3,few,TGTGCCAGCAGTTACGGGGGAGCATTTAACACTGGAGCTTTCTTT,CASSYGGAFNTGAFF
TRBD1,TRBJ2-3,TRBV10-3,.,TGTGCCATCAGTGAAGACAGGGGAGGCCAGCCCCAGTATTTT,CAISEDRGGQPQYF
TRBD2,TRBJ2-1,TRBV20-1,.,TGCAGTACTAGAGAAGGCGGGAGGGCCTGGAATGAGCAGTTCTTC,CSTREGGRAWNEQFF
.,TRBJ1-2,TRBV6-1,many,TGTGCCAGCAGTGAAAACGGTGGCTACACCTTC,CASSENGGYTF
TRBD2,TRBJ2-7,TRBV6-5,.,TGTGCCAGCAGCCTTATTGGGACTAGCGGCTACGAGAAGTACTTC,CASSLIGTSGYEKYF
.,TRBJ2-7,TRBV11-2,once,TGTACCAGCAGCTTAGGGATATCAGGAATCGACGAGCAATACTTC,CTSSLGISGIDEQYF
TRBD2,TRBJ2-1,TRBV6-5,.,TGTGACAGCACTACAACGGGGGGGTCCTACAATGATCAGTTCTTC,CDSTTTGGSYNDQFF
TRBD2,TRBJ2-7,TRBV11-1,.,TGTACCAGCAGCTTAGGACTAGCGGGCTCCTACGGGCAGTACTTC,CTSSLGLAGSYGQYF
.,TRBJ1-1,TRBV28,once,TGTGCCAGCAGTTCAAGGGGGGGTCATACTGAAGCTTTCTTT,CASSSRGGHTEAFF
.,TRBJ1-5,TRBV4-1,many,TGCGCCAGCAGCCAAGATAGGGGGATTAGCAATCAGCCCCAGCATTTT,CASSQDRGISNQPQHF
.,TRBJ2-6,TRBV29-1,.,TGCAGCGTTGACGGAGCAGACTTTGGGGCCAACGTCCTGACTTTC,CSVDGADFGANVLTF
TRBD2,TRBJ2-5,TRBV2,.,TGTGCCAGCACAGGGACTAGCAGGGTCTACCAGTACTTC,CASTGTSRVYQYF
.,TRBJ2-7,TRBV10-3,.,TGTGTTATCAGGCCCGGGGTAACCTACGAGCAGTACTTC,CVIRPGVTYEQYF
TRBD2,TRBJ2-3,TRBV5-4,.,TGTGCCAGCAGCTTGGAAGTGCGGGGGAGTTCTGAAACGCAGTATTTT,CASSLEVRGSSETQYF
.,TRBJ2-3,TRBV11-2,.,TGTGCCAGCAGGCGAAACACAGATATGCAGTATTTT,CASRRNTDMQYF
.,TRBJ2-3,TRBV29-1,.,TGCAACGTTGACCGACCAGGCCTAGCAGGAGATACGCAGTATTTT,CNVDRPGLAGDTQYF
.,TRBJ2-7,TRBV20-1,.,TGCAGTGCTAGAGATTTAAGGTGGGACAACGCTTACGAGCAGTACTTC,CSARDLRWDNAYEQYF
TRBD1,TRBJ2-4,TRBV6-6,many,TGTGCCAGCAGCCGTGGACAGGGATCGTCTCAGTACTTC,CASSRGQGSSQYF
TRBD1,TRBJ1-2,TRBV30,many,TGTGCCTGGGGACAGGGCCTTGGCTACACCTTC,CAWGQGLGYTF
.,TRBJ2-5,TRBV12-3/TRBV12-4,few,TGTACCAGCAGTCGACAGGTTGGTCAAGAGACCCAGTACTTC,CTSSRQVGQETQYF
TRBD1,TRBJ2-1,TRBV11-2,.,TGTGCCGGCAGACGAGGGACAGTGAAGGTCAATGAGCAGTTCTTC,CAGRRGTVKVNEQFF
.,TRBJ1-6,TRBV6-5,.,TGTGCCAACAGTCTCAGGGTTAATTCACTCCTCCACTTT,CANSLRVNSLLHF
TRBD1,TRBJ2-7,TRBV7-9,few,TGTGCCAGCAGCTTAGGGACAGGAAGCCACGAGCAGTACTTC,CASSLGTGSHEQYF
.,TRBJ2-3,TRBV12-3/TRBV12-4,.,TGTGCCAACAGTCGAGTAGCGGATGCGCAGTATTTT,CANSRVADAQYF
TRBD2,TRBJ2-7,TRBV11-2,large,TGTGCCAGCAGTAGAGCGGGAGGCGTGTACGAGCAGTACTTC,CASSRAGGVYEQYF
.,TRBJ1-2,TRBV12-3/TRBV12-4,few,TGTGCCAGTAGTTCCAAGGCCAGGGGAATCTATGGCTACACCTTC,CASSSKARGIYGYTF
.,TRBJ2-5,TRBV5-5,.,TGTGTCAGCAGCTTGGTTTGGGGAGTCCAGGAGATCCAGTACTTC,CVSSLVWGVQEIQYF
TRBD2,TRBJ2-3,TRBV11-2,.,TGTGCCTGCAGCTTAGGCCATCGGGGGGGCGCAGATACGCAGTATTTT,CACSLGHRGGADTQYF
.,TRBJ1-5,TRBV2,.,TGTGCCAGCAAGAGGGATGGTCGGCCCCAGCATTTT,CASKRDGRPQHF
.,TRBJ2-2,TRBV29-1,.,TGCAGAGTTGAATTACAGGAGGGGCAGGGGACCGGGGAGCTGTTTTTT,CRVELQEGQGTGELFF
TRBD2,TRBJ2-1,TRBV20-1,many,TGCAGTGCGAGAGGGGCGGGGGTGAATGAGCAGTTCTTC,CSARGAGVNEQFF
.,TRBJ2-7,TRBV6-5,many,TGTGCCAGCAGTTACGACTCCTACTCCTACGAGCAGTACTTC,CASSYDSYSYEQYF
TRBD2,TRBJ2-1,TRBV5-1,.,TGCGCCAGTAGCTTGTGGCGGGAGGTCCTCAGTCCGAGCTACAATGAGCAGTTCTTC,CASSLWREVLSPSYNEQFF
TRBD2,TRBJ2-1,TRBV6-2/TRBV6-3,many,TGTGCCAGCAGTTACGGGGTAGCGGGGGGTGAGCAGTTCTTC,CASSYGVAGGEQFF
.,TRBJ2-1,TRBV5-1,.,TGCGCCAGCGGCTTGGACATTTTGAATGAGCAGTTCTTC,CASGLDILNEQFF
TRBD1,TRBJ2-7,TRBV6-1,.,TGTGCCAGCAGTGAAACGACAGGGGGGATCGACGAGCAGTACTTC,CASSETTGGIDEQYF
.,TRBJ1-6,TRBV6-1,many,TGTGCCAGCAGTCTCAGGGGTGATTCACCCCTCCACTTT,CASSLRGDSPLHF
TRBD2,TRBJ2-1,TRBV12-5,many,TGTGCTAGTGGTTCCGGGACTAAGTATGAGCAGTTCTTC,CASGSGTKYEQFF
.,TRBJ2-4,TRBV6-5,.,TGTGCCAGCAGTCATCGGGGCAATTCCAAAAACAATCAGTACTTC,CASSHRGNSKNNQYF
.,TRBJ2-3,TRBV12-3/TRBV12-4,.,TGTGTCAGCAGTTTTGCGGTAACCCCAGATACGCAGTATTTT,CVSSFAVTPDTQYF
.,TRBJ2-7,TRBV11-1,.,TGTGCCAGTAGCCTAAGAGGACGTATCTCCTACAAGCAGTACTTC,CASSLRGRISYKQYF
.,TRBJ2-7,TRBV6-2/TRBV6-3,.,TGTGCCAGCTGTTTCTCCGAGGGTCGTGGTTCCTACGAGCAGTACTTC,CASCFSEGRGSYEQYF
.,TRBJ2-4,TRBV12-3/TRBV12-4,many,TGTGCCAGCAGGGGGGGGGGGCGAAACATTCAGTACTTC,CASRGGGRNIQYF
.,TRBJ2-3,TRBV7-9,.,TGTGCCAGCAGTCTCCCGGGCCCAGATATGCGGTATTTT,CASSLPGPDMRYF
TRBD1,TRBJ1-2,TRBV18,few,TGTGCCAGCTCGGCGGGACAGGGTTCCTATGGCTACACCTTC,CASSAGQGSYGYTF
TRBD2,TRBJ2-3,TRBV4-1,.,TGCGCCAGCAGCCAAGACCCAGCGGGAGATACGCAATATTTT,CASSQDPAGDTQYF
.,TRBJ2-3,TRBV20-1,many,TGCAGTGCTACGGATTCAAAGATATCCACAGATACGCAGTATTTT,CSATDSKISTDTQYF
TRBD1,TRBJ2-7,TRBV28,.,TGTGCCAGCAGGCGAACAGGGGGCGGCCACCAGTACTTC,CASRRTGGGHQYF
.,TRBJ2-2,TRBV6-1,many,TGTGCCAGCAAAGGGTTCCGGAACACCGGGGAGCTGTTTTTT,CASKGFRNTGELFF
TRBD1,TRBJ1-2,TRBV10-3,medium-sized,TGTGCCATCAGCCAGGGGGGCTATGGCTACACCTTC,CAISQGGYGYTF
TRBD1,TRBJ1-1,TRBV10-3,.,TGTACCATCAGGAAGGACAGGGGGTATACTGAAGCCATCTTT,CTIRKDRGYTEAIF
.,TRBJ2-7,TRBV11-2,.,TGTACCAGCAGAGAGGGGGACATAAACTACGAGCAGTACTTC,CTSREGDINYEQYF
.,TRBJ2-3,TRBV29-1,many,TGCAGCGTTGGGTTTCTGGGGTCAGATACGCAGTATTTT,CSVGFLGSDTQYF
TRBD2,TRBJ2-2,TRBV12-3/TRBV12-4,many,TGTGCCAGCAGTCCCGCGCTAGGTCTAGCGGGGGGTCAGAACACCGGGGAGCTGTTTTTT,CASSPALGLAGGQNTGELFF
.,TRBJ2-5,TRBV12-3/TRBV12-4,many,TGTGCCAGCAGTTTAGGTAACAGGGCCCGAGAGACCCAGTACTTC,CASSLGNRARETQYF